A selection of T cell receptor beta chains follows, all from one sample in a study of T cell responses to AZD1222 COVID-19 vaccine. The data were produced by immunoSEQ multiplex PCR, yet TCRdb's version contains in-frame clones alone and is incomplete. Of around 150,000 clones in the sample, about 87% were seen once. The sample in question was peripheral blood, obtained on day 0 of AZD1222 vaccination. These receptors were collected from an adult in good health. CDR3s include the opening cysteine and the closing phenylalanine or tryptophan. The D gene is left open where the match is weak. Not every row has a clone size; where given, it reads once, few, many or a size class.

d_call	clone_size	j_call	v_call	cdr3_aa	cdr3_nt
.	.	TRBJ2-7	TRBV4-3	CASSQEGGYEQYF	TGCGCCAGCAGCCAAGAAGGGGGATACGAGCAGTACTTC
.	.	TRBJ1-2	TRBV6-2/TRBV6-3	CASSYRSLTAGYGYTF	TGTGCCAGCAGCTATCGATCCTTGACGGCGGGCTATGGCTACACCTTC
TRBD2	.	TRBJ2-7	TRBV2	CAIETSSVYEQYF	TGTGCCATCGAGACTAGCTCTGTCTACGAGCAGTACTTC
TRBD1	.	TRBJ1-3	TRBV30	CAWSNRGGNTIYF	TGTGCCTGGAGTAACAGGGGTGGAAACACCATATATTTT
.	.	TRBJ1-3	TRBV9	CASSVEARANSGNTIYF	TGTGCCAGCAGCGTAGAGGCCAGGGCGAATTCTGGAAACACCATATATTTT
.	.	TRBJ1-1	TRBV7-8	CASSLYPGTEAFF	TGTGCCAGCAGCTTATACCCTGGGACTGAAGCTTTCTTT
.	.	TRBJ1-6	TRBV5-5	CASSLPGAPLHF	TGTGCCAGCAGCTTGCCAGGGGCGCCCCTCCACTTT
.	.	TRBJ2-3	TRBV18	CASSASGDTQYF	TGTGCCAGCTCCGCCTCAGGAGATACGCAGTATTTT
TRBD1	.	TRBJ1-5	TRBV19	CASSIGDRSNQPQHF	TGTGCCAGTAGTATAGGGGACAGGAGCAATCAGCCCCAGCATTTT
TRBD2	.	TRBJ2-3	TRBV27	CASSFSGGADTQYF	TGTGCCAGCAGTTTTTCGGGAGGAGCAGATACGCAGTATTTT
.	.	TRBJ1-5	TRBV6-5	CASSPRGRGQPQHF	TGTGCCAGCAGCCCACGGGGGAGGGGCCAGCCCCAGCATTTT
.	.	TRBJ2-7	TRBV5-4	CASSLGTSLEQYF	TGTGCCAGCAGCCTAGGGACTTCCTTGGAGCAGTACTTC
.	.	TRBJ2-3	TRBV7-9	CASSLDRDGGKRNTQYF	TGTGCCAGCAGCTTAGACCGGGACGGTGGGAAGAGAAATACGCAGTATTTT
TRBD2	.	TRBJ2-1	TRBV28	CASGQNRLAGGPSCEQFF	TGTGCCAGCGGACAGAATCGCTTAGCGGGAGGGCCTTCTTGTGAGCAGTTCTTC
TRBD2	.	TRBJ2-2	TRBV5-4	CASSQAGLARAGELFF	TGTGCCAGCAGCCAGGCCGGACTAGCGAGAGCCGGGGAGCTGTTTTTT
.	few	TRBJ2-3	TRBV28	CASCGSTDTQYF	TGTGCCAGTTGCGGGAGCACAGATACGCAGTATTTT
.	.	TRBJ1-4	TRBV3-1/TRBV3-2	CASSPTNEKLFF	TGTGCCAGCAGCCCGACTAATGAAAAACTGTTTTTT
TRBD1	.	TRBJ2-2	TRBV2	CASRTGTAKGRELFF	TGTGCCAGCAGAACTGGGACAGCCAAAGGCCGGGAGCTGTTTTTT
TRBD1	.	TRBJ2-7	TRBV7-8	CASSPRQGAYEQYF	TGTGCCAGCAGCCCTCGACAGGGAGCCTACGAGCAGTACTTC
TRBD1	.	TRBJ1-5	TRBV19	CATESGTGGYQPQHF	TGTGCCACCGAGTCCGGGACAGGGGGGTACCAGCCCCAGCATTTT
.	.	TRBJ2-1	TRBV4-2	CASSQERGGPSYNEQFF	TGTGCCAGCAGCCAAGAAAGGGGAGGCCCCTCCTACAATGAGCAGTTCTTC
.	.	TRBJ1-3	TRBV27	CASSPWGASGNTIYF	TGTGCCAGCAGTCCGTGGGGAGCCTCTGGAAACACCATATATTTT
.	.	TRBJ1-5	TRBV28	CASSFLTSRGSNQPQHF	TGTGCCAGCAGTTTTTTAACCTCCAGGGGTAGCAATCAGCCCCAGCATTTT
TRBD1	.	TRBJ1-2	TRBV4-3	CASSQGFRDRAWDGYTF	TGCGCCAGCAGCCAAGGCTTCCGGGACAGGGCCTGGGACGGCTACACCTTC
TRBD1	.	TRBJ1-6	TRBV5-4	CASSYGQGPNSPLHF	TGTGCCAGCAGTTATGGACAGGGGCCAAATTCACCCCTCCACTTT
TRBD1	.	TRBJ1-5	TRBV7-6	CASSIGTGESQPQHF	TGTGCCAGCAGCATCGGGACAGGGGAGAGTCAGCCCCAGCATTTT
.	.	TRBJ1-5	TRBV6-5	CASSYQPGAGQPQHF	TGTGCCAGCAGTTACCAACCGGGGGCAGGCCAGCCCCAGCATTTT
.	.	TRBJ2-7	TRBV7-2	CASSLGGLGYEQYF	TGTGCCAGCAGCTTAGGAGGGCTAGGGTACGAGCAGTACTTC
TRBD1	.	TRBJ1-1	TRBV15	CATSRDRDRGGSVNTEAFF	TGTGCCACCAGCAGAGATCGGGACAGGGGAGGAAGCGTGAACACTGAAGCTTTCTTT
TRBD1	once	TRBJ2-7	TRBV6-2/TRBV6-3	CASSNRGYEQYF	TGTGCCAGCAGCAACAGGGGCTACGAGCAGTACTTC
.	.	TRBJ1-1	TRBV7-6	CASSLVVGTAEAFF	TGTGCCAGCAGCTTAGTAGTCGGGACGGCTGAAGCTTTCTTT
TRBD2	.	TRBJ2-3	TRBV4-1	CASSQRAGGQADTQYF	TGCGCCAGCAGCCAACGAGCGGGAGGGCAGGCAGATACGCAGTATTTT
.	.	TRBJ1-1	TRBV7-2	CASSGRGIEAFF	TGTGCCAGCAGCGGCAGGGGAATTGAAGCTTTCTTT
TRBD2	.	TRBJ2-7	TRBV3-1/TRBV3-2	CASSHLAGPHEQYF	TGTGCCAGCAGCCATTTAGCGGGTCCCCACGAGCAGTACTTC
TRBD2	.	TRBJ2-1	TRBV24-1	CATRDTGTSFHEQFF	TGTGCCACAAGAGATACCGGGACTAGTTTCCATGAGCAGTTCTTC
TRBD1	.	TRBJ2-4	TRBV27	CASGQGAKNIQYF	TGTGCCAGCGGACAGGGAGCCAAAAACATTCAGTACTTC